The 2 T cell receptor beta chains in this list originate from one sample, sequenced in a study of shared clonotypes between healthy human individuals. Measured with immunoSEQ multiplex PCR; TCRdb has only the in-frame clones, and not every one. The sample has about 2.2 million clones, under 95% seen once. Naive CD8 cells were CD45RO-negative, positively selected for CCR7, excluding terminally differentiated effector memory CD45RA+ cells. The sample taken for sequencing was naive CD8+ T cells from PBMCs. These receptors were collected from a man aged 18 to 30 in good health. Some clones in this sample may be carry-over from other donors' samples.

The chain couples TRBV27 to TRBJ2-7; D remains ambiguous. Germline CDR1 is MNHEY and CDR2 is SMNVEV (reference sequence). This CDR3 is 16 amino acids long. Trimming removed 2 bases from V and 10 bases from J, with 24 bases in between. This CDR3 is CASSLGSGFIRREQYF. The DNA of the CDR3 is TGTGCCAGCAGTTTAGGGTCCGGGTTTATCAGAAGGGAACAGTACTTC.

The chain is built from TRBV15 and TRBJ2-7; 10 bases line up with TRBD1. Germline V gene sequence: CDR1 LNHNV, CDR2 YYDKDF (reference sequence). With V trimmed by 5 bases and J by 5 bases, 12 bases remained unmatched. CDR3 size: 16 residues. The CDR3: CATSDRRWDRGDEQYF. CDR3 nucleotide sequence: TGTGCCACCAGCGACCGGAGGTGGGACAGGGGCGACGAGCAGTACTTC.